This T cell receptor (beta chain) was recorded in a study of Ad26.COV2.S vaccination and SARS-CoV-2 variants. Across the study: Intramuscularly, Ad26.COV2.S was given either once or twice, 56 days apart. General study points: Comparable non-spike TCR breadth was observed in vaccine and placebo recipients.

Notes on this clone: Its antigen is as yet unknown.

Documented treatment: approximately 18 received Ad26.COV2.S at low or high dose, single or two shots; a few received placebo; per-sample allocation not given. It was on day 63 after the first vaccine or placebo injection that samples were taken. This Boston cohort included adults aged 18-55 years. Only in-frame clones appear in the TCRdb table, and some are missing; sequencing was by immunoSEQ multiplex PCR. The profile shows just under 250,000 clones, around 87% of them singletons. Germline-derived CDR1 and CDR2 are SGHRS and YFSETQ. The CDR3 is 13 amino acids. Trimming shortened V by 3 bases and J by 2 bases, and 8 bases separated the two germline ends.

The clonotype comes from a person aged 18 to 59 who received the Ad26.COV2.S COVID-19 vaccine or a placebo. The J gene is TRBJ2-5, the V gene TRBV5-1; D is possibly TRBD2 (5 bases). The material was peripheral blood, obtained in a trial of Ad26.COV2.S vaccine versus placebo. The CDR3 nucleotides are TGCGCCAGCAGCTCACTAGGGCAAGAGACCCAGTACTTC. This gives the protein CASSSLGQETQYF.